A single sample gave rise to the 18 T cell receptor beta chains below, sequenced in a study of T cell repertoires in ileal Crohn's disease. Time point given: neoterminal ileum biopsy at postoperative endoscopy, about 6 months after surgery. TCRdb's table, derived via immunoSEQ multiplex PCR, lists solely in-frame clones and lacks some. The sample has more than 13,000 clones, roughly three quarters seen once. Sample: ileal tissue. The receptor source for this set is an adult with Crohn's disease.

This chain connects TRBV28 to TRBJ1-2; the D gene is possibly TRBD1 (5 bases). Trimming shortened V by 7 bases and J by 4 bases, and 16 bases separated the two germline ends. Germline CDR1 and CDR2: MDHEN and SYDVKM. The CDR3 extends over 14 amino acids. CDR3 sequence: CASIGGPGPYGYTF. CDR3 bases: TGTGCCAGCATTGGGGGACCCGGGCCCTATGGCTACACCTTC.

The J gene is TRBJ2-7, the V gene TRBV6-6; TRBD1 matches 8 bases. This CDR3 region has 15 residues. V lost 6 bases, J lost 2 bases, and 9 bases stayed unmatched. CDR1 is MNHNY, CDR2 SVGAGI, per germline (reference sequence). This CDR3 is CASSRRQGLTYEQYF. Here the CDR3 DNA reads TGTGCCAGCAGCCGAAGACAGGGGCTAACCTACGAGCAGTACTTC.

The CDR3 spells CASSLTEVYGYTF. The CDR3 region has the DNA TGTGCCAGCAGCTTAACGGAGGTTTATGGCTACACCTTC. The genes are TRBV5-5 and TRBJ1-2; D not certain. This CDR3 has 13 amino acids. Trimming cost V 2 bases and J 5 bases, with 10 bases left between them. CDR1 is SGHKS, CDR2 YYEKEE, per germline (reference sequence).

This chain links TRBV15 with TRBJ2-1; 9 positions match TRBD2. Germline V CDR1 and CDR2: LNHNV, YYDKDF (reference sequence). The CDR3 spans 15 residues. The ends lost 1 base at V and 4 bases at J; junction bases unmatched: 2. The CDR3 DNA reads TGTGCCACCAGCAGAGGCGGGAGGGGTTACAATGAGCAGTTCTTC. Encoded protein: CATSRGGRGYNEQFF.

The CDR3 nucleotides are TGTGCCAGCAGAGCGGACGGAGCCTACGAGCAGTACTTC. Translated: CASRADGAYEQYF. The chain is built from TRBV2 and TRBJ2-7; D is perhaps TRBD2 (5 bases). The CDR3 is made up of 13 amino acids. The V gene lost 6 bases and the J gene lost 2 bases, with 11 bases spanning the gap. Germline V gene lookup returns CDR1 SNHLY and CDR2 FYNNEI.

This sequence joins TRBV5-1 and TRBJ2-1; TRBD2 aligns across 7 bases. Germline values: CDR1 SGHRS, CDR2 YFSETQ. V gave up 0 bases and J gave up 3 bases; unmatched junction bases: 6. The CDR3 spans 16 residues. In DNA, the CDR3 is TGCGCCAGCAGCTTGGGGGGCGGGAGAGGCTACAATGAGCAGTTCTTC. Encoded protein: CASSLGGGRGYNEQFF.

Concerning this clone itself: Its ends do not fully match the called genes, so a read error is possible. The chain links TRBV29-1 to TRBJ1-2, with D perhaps matching TRBD1 (6 bases). This CDR3 is 13 amino acids long. Germline CDR1 SQVTM, CDR2 ANQGSEA. In DNA form, the CDR3 reads TGCAGCGTTGTTCTGGACAGTAGGTTTTCGAGGGCCTTC. Protein sequence: CSVVLDSRFSRAF.

This chain links TRBV25-1 with TRBJ2-5, with a possible D match to TRBD1 (5 bases). V lost 8 bases and J lost 9, with 13 bases in between. Germline V gene data show CDR1 as MGHDK and CDR2 as SYGVNS. CDR3 length equals 11 residues. CDR3 in amino acids: CASAIQGPQYF. Here the CDR3 DNA reads TGTGCCAGCGCGATCCAGGGTCCCCAGTACTTC.

The V gene is TRBV28, the J gene TRBJ1-5; D perhaps matches TRBD1 (6 bases). The CDR3 sequence is 14 residues long. Trimming cost V 2 bases and J 6 bases, with 11 bases left between them. Germline loops: CDR1 MDHEN, CDR2 SYDVKM. CDR3: CASSLGGSLQPQHF. The DNA of the CDR3 is TGTGCCAGCAGTTTAGGGGGCTCCCTTCAGCCCCAGCATTTT.

This clone was seen once. The chain carries TRBV5-4 and TRBJ1-2; no clear D. The CDR3 extends over 11 amino acids. Trimming shortened V by 4 bases and J by 7 bases, and 8 bases separated the two germline ends. Germline V gene sequence: CDR1 SGHNT, CDR2 YYREEE (reference sequence). The CDR3 DNA follows: TGTGCCAGCAGCCTCCGGGGTGGCTACACCTTC. Amino acid sequence: CASSLRGGYTF.

The chain uses TRBV7-8 and TRBJ2-2; D remains ambiguous. The CDR3 has 13 amino acids. Per the germline V gene, CDR1 is SGHVS and CDR2 is FQNEAQ. Trimming took 4 bases from V and 5 from J, leaving 8 bases between them. In DNA form, the CDR3 reads TGTGCCAGCAGCTGGACCCTAACCGGGGAGCTGTTTTTT. Translating it yields CASSWTLTGELFF.

The chain employs TRBV5-6 and TRBJ1-1; unclear D gene. CDR3 length: 12 amino acids. Germline assignment: CDR1 SGHDT and CDR2 YYEEEE. The V end was cut by 3 bases, the J end by 6 bases, with 9 bases between. This CDR3 is CASSSTYSEAFF. The CDR3 DNA sequence: TGTGCCAGCAGCTCCACTTATTCTGAAGCTTTCTTT.

The chain uses TRBV7-2 and TRBJ2-5; D assignment may be TRBD1 or TRBD2 (6 bases each). CDR3 length: 13 amino acids. Trimming cost V 0 bases and J 5 bases, with 7 bases left between them. Germline values: CDR1 SGHTA, CDR2 FQGNSA. In nucleotides, the CDR3 is TGTGCCAGCAGCTTAGCGGGGGGCGAGACCCAGTACTTC. Protein sequence: CASSLAGGETQYF.

This chain links TRBV30 with TRBJ2-3; 7 bases fit TRBD1. This CDR3 comprises 15 residues. The ends lost 3 bases at V and 0 bases at J; junction bases unmatched: 6. Germline assignment: CDR1 GTSNPN and CDR2 SVGIG (reference sequence). The CDR3 sequence is CAWSQTGSSTDTQYF. For the CDR3, the DNA is TGTGCCTGGAGCCAGACAGGGTCGAGCACAGATACGCAGTATTTT.

This clone has only a few counts. The rearrangement joins TRBV5-1 to TRBJ1-1, with a weak D call TRBD1 (5 bases). Germline V lookup: CDR1 SGHRS, CDR2 YFSETQ. The CDR3 spans 14 residues. V was pared by 0 bases and J by 3 bases, with 9 bases between. CDR3 nucleotide sequence: TGCGCCAGCAGCTTGGTTGGGGGTTACACTGAAGCTTTCTTT. This sequence encodes CASSLVGGYTEAFF.

The CDR3 loop is CATSGGLAGGYGDEQFF. The CDR3 coding sequence is TGTGCCACCAGCGGAGGACTAGCGGGGGGCTACGGGGATGAGCAGTTCTTC. The chain joins TRBV15 to TRBJ2-1; 14 bases fit TRBD2. The length of the CDR3 is 17 residues. Germline lookup yields CDR1 LNHNV and CDR2 YYDKDF (reference sequence). V shed 5 bases and J 8 bases; nucleotides not matched to a gene: 11. Complete variable domain (other parts from reference TRBV15 and TRBJ2-1): DAMVIQNPRYQVTQFGKPVTLSCSQTLNHNVMYWYQQKSSQAPKLLFHYYDKDFNNEADTPDNFQSRRPNTSFCFLDIRSPGLGDTAMYLCATSGGLAGGYGDEQFFGPGTRLTVL.

This clone has more than one count but fewer than ten. J is TRBJ2-3 and V is TRBV7-9; a weak D match, TRBD2 (6 bases). The CDR3 consists of 16 residues. From germline, CDR1 is SEHNR and CDR2 FQNEAQ (reference sequence). V lost 2 bases and J 2 bases, leaving 14 bases between the germline ends. The CDR3 DNA is TGTGCCAGCAGCTTAAGATCCGGACTACACACAGATACGCAGTATTTT. Translating gives CASSLRSGLHTDTQYF.

This clone has only a few counts. The chain uses TRBV6-1 and TRBJ1-1; 9 positions match TRBD1. Trimming took 6 bases from V and 6 from J; bases not matched to a gene: 8. The CDR3 loop spans 14 amino acids. The germline CDR1 and CDR2 sequences are MNHNS and SASEGT. For the CDR3, the DNA is TGTGCCAGCAGGGAGACAGGGGGAAGGGCTGAAGCTTTCTTT. As protein: CASRETGGRAEAFF.